The 23 T cell receptor beta chains presented below share a single source sample, sequenced in a study of cytomegalovirus exposure and HLA in healthy donors (dated by TCRdb to 2016 to 2017). The library was built by means of the immunoSEQ multiplex PCR assay. For the multiplex PCR, a mixture combining 60 forward primers for TCR Vbeta segments and 13 reverse primers for TCR Jbeta segments was used. What TCRdb holds here is the immuneACCESS table cut down to in-frame rearrangements. Part of the clones is not present; checked against another copy, under half of the missing clones reflect an unresolved V gene, and the others are unexplained. The sample table records about 140,000 clones; about four fifths of these occur just once. The ten largest account for more than 4% of the sample. The specimen was PBMCs. These TCRs come from a man between 40 and 49 years old in good health and CMV-seropositive.

V gene TRBV29-1 combines with J gene TRBJ2-3; D gene uncertain. The CDR3 runs to 14 residues. Trimming left V 6 bases short and J 0 bases short, with 13 bases between. Looked up from germline, CDR1 is SQVTM and CDR2 is ANQGSEA. The CDR3 coding sequence is TGCAGCGTCGCCGGTCCAGGAAGCACAGATACGCAGTATTTT. It yields the protein CSVAGPGSTDTQYF.

CDR3 sequence reads: CASSVVGRGEQYF. CDR3 sequence (DNA): TGTGCCAGCAGCGTAGTCGGGAGAGGCGAGCAGTACTTC. V gene TRBV9 combines with J gene TRBJ2-7; TRBD2 is a possible D gene (6 bases). The germline V and J ends were trimmed by 0 bases and 6 bases, with 10 bases remaining between them. There are 13 residues in the CDR3. Per the germline V gene, CDR1 is SGDLS and CDR2 is YYNGEE.

DNA of the CDR3: TGTGCCTGCAGCCCGGGAAATGGGCCCCAGCATTTT. It yields the protein CACSPGNGPQHF. The V call is TRBV30, the J call TRBJ1-5, with no clear D. CDR1 and CDR2 from the germline V gene are GTSNPN and SVGIG (reference sequence). This CDR3 region has 12 residues. Between the trimmed V and J ends, which lost 6 bases and 9 bases, there was a span of 15 bases.

The chain uses TRBV6-1 and TRBJ1-1, with unresolved D. The CDR3 is 11 amino acids. Trimming took 3 bases from V and 11 from J, leaving 10 bases between them. Germline V gives CDR1 MNHNS, CDR2 SASEGT. CDR3 region: CASSERAGAFF. The CDR3 nucleotides are TGTGCCAGCAGTGAGAGGGCGGGCGCTTTCTTT.

This chain joins TRBV27 and TRBJ2-2; possible D gene TRBD2, 5 bases. Germline CDR1 reads MNHEY; CDR2 reads SMNVEV (reference sequence). V was trimmed by 2 bases and J by 5 bases, leaving 15 bases between them. There are 16 residues in the CDR3. The CDR3 coding sequence is TGTGCCAGCAGTTTAGAGGGCCCACTGGGAACCGGGGAGCTGTTTTTT. Protein product: CASSLEGPLGTGELFF.

V is TRBV2 and J is TRBJ2-6; 7 nucleotides line up with TRBD2. The germline CDR1 and CDR2 sequences are SNHLY and FYNNEI. The V gene end was trimmed by 3 bases and the J gene end by 0 bases; junction bases not matched to a gene: 8. The CDR3 contains 18 residues. CDR3 region: CASSDGGLTHSGANVLTF. In DNA, the CDR3 is TGTGCCAGCAGTGACGGGGGACTAACCCACTCTGGGGCCAACGTCCTGACTTTC.

The genes are TRBV2 and TRBJ1-6; 9 bases align to TRBD1. With 6 bases clipped from V and 0 bases from J, the junction kept 6 bases outside the gene matches. The CDR3 sequence is 17 residues long. CDR1 and CDR2 from the germline V gene are SNHLY and FYNNEI. CDR3 loop: CASRRDRVSSYNSPLHF. The DNA for the CDR3 is TGTGCCAGCAGAAGGGACAGGGTGAGCTCCTATAATTCACCCCTCCACTTT. The variable domain in full, completed from reference TRBV2 and TRBJ1-6, reads EPEVTQTPSHQVTQMGQEVILRCVPISNHLYFYWYRQILGQKVEFLVSFYNNEISEKSEIFDDQFSVERPDGSNFTLKIRSTKLEDSAMYFCASRRDRVSSYNSPLHFGNGTRLTVT.

CDR3 DNA sequence: TGCGCCAGCAGCCCCTTCCCCGGGGAGCTGTTTTTT. It specifies CASSPFPGELFF. The chain employs TRBV4-1 and TRBJ2-2, with unresolved D. V was trimmed by 4 bases and J by 6 bases, leaving 6 bases between them. Per the germline V gene, CDR1 is MGHRA and CDR2 is YSYEKL. The CDR3 runs to 12 residues.

The chain recombines TRBV30 with TRBJ1-2; D gene uncertain. The CDR3 totals 13 residues. V gave up 2 bases and J gave up 5 bases, with 12 bases separating them. The V gene's germline CDR1 is GTSNPN and CDR2 SVGIG (reference sequence). The CDR3 DNA is TGTGCCTGGAGTCCAGGTCGCCTTTATGGCTACACCTTC. Its protein product is CAWSPGRLYGYTF.

The chain links TRBV4-3 to TRBJ2-2; 7 bases match TRBD2. V trimming: 0 bases; J trimming: 5 bases; junction bases outside the gene matches: 6. CDR3 length: 16 residues. Germline V lookup: CDR1 LGHNA, CDR2 YSLEER. For the CDR3, the DNA is TGCGCCAGCAGCCAAGATGGGGGGGGAGGGACCGGGGAGCTGTTTTTT. Translated: CASSQDGGGGTGELFF.

CDR3 region: CAWSGAGVEQYF. The CDR3 bases are TGTGCCTGGAGTGGAGCGGGGGTTGAGCAGTACTTC. The chain recombines TRBV30 with TRBJ2-7; 8 nucleotides match TRBD2. The CDR3 has 12 amino acids. Germline CDR1 is GTSNPN and CDR2 is SVGIG (reference sequence). V gave up 1 base and J gave up 7 bases; unmatched junction bases: 3.

This clone came up a few times. The chain is built from TRBV6-5 and TRBJ1-5; D ambiguous. Germline-derived CDR1 and CDR2 are MNHEY and SVGAGI. The CDR3 spans 12 residues. The V gene lost 2 bases and the J gene lost 6 bases, with 5 bases spanning the gap. CDR3 nucleotides: TGTGCCAGCAGTTACCCCTCTCAGCCCCAGCATTTT. It specifies CASSYPSQPQHF.

The chain couples TRBV6-1 to TRBJ2-7; D perhaps matches TRBD2 (6 bases). Trimming cost V 2 bases and J 6 bases, with 8 bases left between them. This CDR3 contains 12 residues. Per the germline V gene, CDR1 is MNHNS and CDR2 is SASEGT. The CDR3 coding sequence is TGTGCCAGCAGTGAATACGGGGGCGAGCAGTACTTC. Protein sequence: CASSEYGGEQYF.

This rearrangement joins TRBV4-1 to TRBJ2-3, with a weak D call TRBD1 (5 bases). V was cut by 1 base and J by 4 bases, with 9 bases left in between. The CDR3 spans 14 residues. Germline assignment: CDR1 MGHRA and CDR2 YSYEKL. CDR3 coding DNA: TGCGCCAGCAGCCAAGTCCAGGGTTCAGATACGCAGTATTTT. This encodes CASSQVQGSDTQYF.

A single count supports this clone. This rearrangement joins TRBV7-2 to TRBJ1-4; 8 nucleotides agree with TRBD1. This CDR3 is 12 amino acids long. Germline-derived CDR1 and CDR2 are SGHTA and FQGNSA. Unmatched junction bases numbered 8, after V lost 5 bases and J lost 15 bases. The CDR3 region has the DNA TGTGCCAGCAGCACTCGGACAGGGCAGTTGTTTTTT. The encoded protein is CASSTRTGQLFF.

This chain links TRBV9 with TRBJ2-6; D is perhaps TRBD1 (6 bases). This CDR3 has 16 residues. Germline-derived CDR1 and CDR2 are SGDLS and YYNGEE. Trimming pared 1 base from V and 4 bases from J, leaving 12 bases between. The CDR3 nucleotides are TGTGCCAGCAGCGTATCTCAGGGGTTCGGGGCCAACGTCCTGACTTTC. Its translation: CASSVSQGFGANVLTF.

The chain joins TRBV2 to TRBJ2-4; 10 nucleotides match TRBD1. The germline CDR1 and CDR2 sequences are SNHLY and FYNNEI. This CDR3 has 16 residues. V was pared by 7 bases and J by 2 bases, with 8 bases of the junction left unmatched. DNA for the CDR3: TGTGCCAGCACCTTTGGACAGGGGGGTACCAAAAACATTCAGTACTTC. Its translation: CASTFGQGGTKNIQYF.

This CDR3 reads CASSMTGGNGYTF. CDR3 DNA sequence: TGTGCCAGCAGCATGACAGGGGGCAACGGCTACACCTTC. The rearrangement uses TRBV7-2 and TRBJ1-2, with 10 bases matching TRBD1. Germline-derived CDR1 and CDR2 are SGHTA and FQGNSA. The CDR3 totals 13 residues. The ends lost 5 bases at V and 8 bases at J; junction bases unmatched: 5.

The genes are TRBV7-9 and TRBJ2-7; 7 bases map to TRBD1. Germline assignment: CDR1 SEHNR and CDR2 FQNEAQ (reference sequence). V shed 8 bases and J 1 base; nucleotides not matched to a gene: 14. The CDR3 contains 16 residues. CDR3 residues: CASEKLRDSFSYEQYF. The CDR3 DNA sequence: TGTGCCAGCGAAAAACTAAGGGACAGCTTTTCCTACGAGCAGTACTTC.

This sequence joins TRBV2 and TRBJ1-4; D uncertain. Between the trimmed V and J ends, which lost 7 bases and 7 bases, there was a span of 13 bases. Germline loops: CDR1 SNHLY, CDR2 FYNNEI. The CDR3 is made up of 13 amino acids. CDR3: CASMRFLGEKLFF. CDR3 coding DNA: TGTGCCAGCATGAGGTTTCTAGGTGAAAAACTGTTTTTT.

DNA for the CDR3: TGTGCCAGTAGTAGAGACAGGGGGCGGCTGAACACTGAAGCTTTCTTT. Translating it yields CASSRDRGRLNTEAFF. The chain recombines TRBV19 with TRBJ1-1, with 10 bases lining up with TRBD1. With 4 bases clipped from V and 0 bases from J, the junction kept 5 bases outside the gene matches. The CDR3 is made up of 16 amino acids. The germline V gene encodes CDR1 LNHDA and CDR2 SQIVND (reference sequence).

V and J are TRBV7-6 and TRBJ2-7; TRBD1 matches 9 bases. The CDR3 spans 15 residues. V was clipped by 3 bases and J by 2 bases; unmatched bases: 5. Looked up from germline, CDR1 is SGHVS and CDR2 is FNYEAQ. CDR3 sequence reads: CASSFGQGTAYEQYF. DNA of the CDR3: TGTGCCAGCAGCTTCGGACAGGGGACCGCCTACGAGCAGTACTTC.

The chain links TRBV5-1 to TRBJ1-6; 8 nucleotides agree with TRBD1. The germline gives CDR1 SGHRS, CDR2 YFSETQ. Trimming took 5 bases from V and 7 from J; bases not matched to a gene: 5. The CDR3 sequence is 14 residues long. CDR3 DNA: TGCGCCAGCAGTTTCCGGGACAGGAATTCACCCCTCCACTTT. It codes for CASSFRDRNSPLHF.